The 8 T cell receptor beta chains below all came from one sample that was sequenced in a study of shared clonotypes between healthy human individuals. Profiling relied on immunoSEQ multiplex PCR, and the TCRdb table lists in-frame clones only, not all of them. Of about 1.5 million clones listed, roughly 97% are singletons. The sequenced sample consisted of naive CD4+ T cells sorted from blood. Documented subset: CD45RA+ positively selected. Receptors originate from a man in his thirties or forties in good health.

The genes are TRBV5-6 and TRBJ2-7; the D is unclear. V lost 4 bases to trimming and J lost 2 bases, with 7 bases between them. Germline V gene data show CDR1 as SGHDT and CDR2 as YYEEEE. The CDR3 totals 12 residues. In nucleotides, the CDR3 is TGTGCCAGCAGCCCAGGAGCCTACGAGCAGTACTTC. Its protein is CASSPGAYEQYF.

The V call is TRBV7-8, the J call TRBJ2-5, with 8 bases identical to TRBD2. The germline CDR1 and CDR2 sequences are SGHVS and FQNEAQ. J gave up 1 base and V 4 bases, and 11 bases lay outside the gene matches. The CDR3 sequence is 17 residues long. The chain's CDR3 is CASSSYTSGGLQETQYF. DNA for the CDR3: TGTGCCAGCAGCTCTTATACTAGCGGAGGACTCCAAGAGACCCAGTACTTC.

V usage is TRBV7-6 and J usage is TRBJ1-4, with 8 bases matching TRBD1. This CDR3 has 17 amino acids. Losses at the gene ends were 5 bases for V and 0 bases for J; bases not matched to a gene: 8. In germline, CDR1 is SGHVS, CDR2 FNYEAQ. CDR3 nucleotides: TGTGCCAGCAGCCTACGACAGGGGCCATCAACTAATGAAAAACTGTTTTTT. Translation: CASSLRQGPSTNEKLFF.

The CDR3 DNA reads TGTGCCAGCTCACCGGGGGCCGGAACCGAGCAGTACTTC. It encodes CASSPGAGTEQYF. The V gene is TRBV18, the J gene TRBJ2-7; TRBD1 is a possible D gene (6 bases). CDR1 KGHSH and CDR2 LQKENI come from the germline V gene. The CDR3 sequence is 13 residues long. Trimming took 3 bases from V and 6 from J, leaving 12 bases between them.

This clone was counted a few times. This chain uses TRBV6-6 with TRBJ1-2; TRBD1 is a possible D gene (6 bases). This CDR3 has 13 amino acids. Germline values: CDR1 MNHNY, CDR2 SVGAGI (reference sequence). Between the trimmed V and J ends, which lost 5 bases and 6 bases, there was a span of 13 bases. CDR3 nucleotides: TGTGCCAGCAGTCCGACAGGCGAGAATGGCTACACCTTC. It is translated as CASSPTGENGYTF.

This chain connects TRBV25-1 to TRBJ2-1; D possibly corresponds to TRBD2 (7 bases). The CDR3 extends over 14 amino acids. In germline, CDR1 is MGHDK, CDR2 SYGVNS. Trimming shortened V by 6 bases and J by 10 bases, and 19 bases separated the two germline ends. CDR3 nucleotide sequence: TGTGCCAGCAGCGCCGGGGGGCTGCCAGGGGAGCAGTTCTTC. Its protein is CASSAGGLPGEQFF.

The chain uses TRBV18 and TRBJ2-2; 12 bases fit TRBD2. Germline CDR1 is KGHSH and CDR2 is LQKENI. The CDR3 has 16 residues. V lost 3 bases and J lost 5; bases outside the gene matches: 4. As DNA, the CDR3 is TGTGCCAGCTCACCGCTAGCGGGAGGGCAAACCGGGGAGCTGTTTTTT. Its translation: CASSPLAGGQTGELFF. The variable domain in full, with the rest retrieved from reference TRBV18 and TRBJ2-2, is NAGVMQNPRHLVRRRGQEARLRCSPMKGHSHVYWYRQLPEEGLKFMVYLQKENIIDESGMPKERFSAEFPKEGPSILRIQQVVRGDSAAYFCASSPLAGGQTGELFFGEGSRLTVL.

V and J are TRBV18 and TRBJ1-2; TRBD1 aligns across 8 bases. This CDR3 has 15 amino acids. V dropped 3 bases and J dropped 4; count of bases not matched to a gene: 7. Germline V lookup: CDR1 KGHSH, CDR2 LQKENI. The CDR3 spells CASSPIDRGLYGYTF. CDR3 coding DNA: TGTGCCAGCTCACCGATTGACAGGGGACTCTATGGCTACACCTTC.